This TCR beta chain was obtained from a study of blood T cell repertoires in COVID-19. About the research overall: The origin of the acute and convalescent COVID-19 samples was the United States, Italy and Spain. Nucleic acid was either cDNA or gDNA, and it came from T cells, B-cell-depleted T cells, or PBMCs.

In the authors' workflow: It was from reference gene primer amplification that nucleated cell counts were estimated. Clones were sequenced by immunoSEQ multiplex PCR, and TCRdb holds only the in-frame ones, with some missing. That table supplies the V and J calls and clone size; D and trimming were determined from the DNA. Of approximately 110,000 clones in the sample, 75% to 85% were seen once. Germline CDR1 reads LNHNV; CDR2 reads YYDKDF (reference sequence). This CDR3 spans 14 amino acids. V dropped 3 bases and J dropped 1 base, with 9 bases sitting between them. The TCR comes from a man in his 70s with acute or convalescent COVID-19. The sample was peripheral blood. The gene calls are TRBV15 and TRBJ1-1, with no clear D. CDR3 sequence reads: CATSRISPNTEAFF. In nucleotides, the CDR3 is TGTGCCACCAGCAGGATCAGTCCGAACACTGAAGCTTTCTTT.